The present TCR beta chain was sequenced within a study of shared clonotypes between healthy human individuals. The study's findings and limits: Of the naive CD4 clonotypes, roughly 5.2% were shared across a few donors.

With respect to this clone: Its cognate antigen is unknown.

Per germline, CDR1 MNHNY and CDR2 SVGAGI (reference sequence). The CDR3 length is 15 residues. J was trimmed by 3 bases and V by 8 bases; bases with no gene match: 5. This table comes from immunoSEQ multiplex PCR, and its TCRdb copy is limited to in-frame clones, with some not included. The sample holds about 1 million clones; about 74% are singletons and the top ten take approximately 1.5%. The TCR comes from a man aged 18 to 30 in good health. V and J are TRBV6-6 and TRBJ1-6; 9 bases fit TRBD1. The sequenced sample was memory CD4+ T cells sorted from blood. Subset reported: CD45RA-negative fraction. CDR3 protein: CASRTGDRYNSPLHF. As DNA, the CDR3 is TGTGCCAGCCGGACAGGGGATCGCTATAATTCACCCCTCCACTTT.